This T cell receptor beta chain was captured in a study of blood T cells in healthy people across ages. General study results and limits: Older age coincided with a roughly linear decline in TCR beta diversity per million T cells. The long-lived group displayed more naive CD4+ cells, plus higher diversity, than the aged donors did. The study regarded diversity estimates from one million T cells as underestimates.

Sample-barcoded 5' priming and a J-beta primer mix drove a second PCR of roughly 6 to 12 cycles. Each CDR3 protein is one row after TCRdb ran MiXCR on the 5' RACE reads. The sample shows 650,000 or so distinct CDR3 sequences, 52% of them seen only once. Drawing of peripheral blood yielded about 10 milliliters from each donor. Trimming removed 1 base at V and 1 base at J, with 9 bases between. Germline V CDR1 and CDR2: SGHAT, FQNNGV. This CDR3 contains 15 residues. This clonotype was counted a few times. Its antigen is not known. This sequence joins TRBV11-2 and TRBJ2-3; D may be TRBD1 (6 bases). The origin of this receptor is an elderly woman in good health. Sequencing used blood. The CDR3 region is CASSLVGAGTDTQYF. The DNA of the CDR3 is TGTGCCAGCAGCTTAGTGGGGGCGGGCACAGATACGCAGTATTTT.